This T cell receptor beta chain was recovered during a study of tumour-infiltrating T cells in Burkitt lymphoma. Turning to the study itself: Repertoire clonality predicted overall and progression-free survival.

Sequenced by immunoSEQ multiplex PCR; TCRdb stores in-frame clones only, minus some. Of 14,000 or so clones listed, more than 60% were seen once; the top ten hold 6% to 8%. J gave up 6 bases and V 2 bases, and 6 bases lay outside the gene matches. The CDR3 consists of 15 residues. CDR1 is MDHEN and CDR2 is SYDVKM in the germline V gene. The genes are TRBV28 and TRBJ2-7; 11 positions match TRBD2. Specimen: tumor tissue. This clonotype was obtained from a human donor with diffuse large B-cell lymphoma. For the CDR3, the DNA is TGTGCCAGCAGTTTACCCACTAGCGGGAGCTCCGAGCAGTACTTC. This sequence encodes CASSLPTSGSSEQYF.